This T cell receptor (beta chain) emerged from a study of blood T cell repertoires in COVID-19. As for the study in general: COVID-19 samples from acute and convalescent phases originated in the United States, Italy and Spain. PBMCs, B-cell-depleted T cells, or T cells provided the cDNA or gDNA that made up the material.

Germline V gene data show CDR1 as SGHNT and CDR2 as YENEEA. Trimming removed 4 bases from V and 1 base from J, with 16 bases in between. This CDR3 contains 16 residues. Per the original methods: Estimation of nucleated cell counts was performed using reference gene primer amplification. Clones were sequenced by immunoSEQ multiplex PCR, and TCRdb holds only the in-frame ones, with some missing. The D gene and trimming were derived from the DNA, and the V and J assignments and clone size from that table. Here the sample spans roughly 150,000 clones, around four fifths being singletons. This chain uses TRBV11-3 with TRBJ1-2; perhaps TRBD1 as D (6 bases). The sample was peripheral blood. This sequence was found in a woman of 80 years or more with active or convalescent COVID-19. As DNA, the CDR3 is TGTGCCAGCAGCTCGAAGGGGTCGGGACATAACTATGGCTACACCTTC. The encoded protein is CASSSKGSGHNYGYTF.